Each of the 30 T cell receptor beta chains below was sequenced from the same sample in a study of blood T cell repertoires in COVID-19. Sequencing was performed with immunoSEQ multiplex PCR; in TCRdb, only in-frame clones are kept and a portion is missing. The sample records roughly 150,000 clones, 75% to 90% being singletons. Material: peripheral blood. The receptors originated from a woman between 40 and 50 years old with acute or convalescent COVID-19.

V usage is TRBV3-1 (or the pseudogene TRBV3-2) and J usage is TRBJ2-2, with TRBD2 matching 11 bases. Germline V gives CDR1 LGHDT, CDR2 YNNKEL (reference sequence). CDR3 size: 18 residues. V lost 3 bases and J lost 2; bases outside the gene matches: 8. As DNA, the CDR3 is TGTGCCAGCAGCCACCCAGTGGGACTAGCGGAAAACACCGGGGAGCTGTTTTTT. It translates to CASSHPVGLAENTGELFF.

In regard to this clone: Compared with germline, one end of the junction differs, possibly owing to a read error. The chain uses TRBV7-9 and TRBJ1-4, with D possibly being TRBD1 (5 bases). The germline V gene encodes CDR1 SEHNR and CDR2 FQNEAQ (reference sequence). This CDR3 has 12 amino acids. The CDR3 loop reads CASSLAGGELVF. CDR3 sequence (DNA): TGTGCCAGCAGCTTAGCCGGGGGAGAGTTGGTTTTT.

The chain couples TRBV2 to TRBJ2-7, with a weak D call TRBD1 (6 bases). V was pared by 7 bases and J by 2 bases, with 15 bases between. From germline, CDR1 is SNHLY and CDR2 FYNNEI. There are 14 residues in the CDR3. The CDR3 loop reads CASTRQAKAYEQYF. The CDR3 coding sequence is TGTGCCAGCACCCGACAGGCCAAGGCCTACGAGCAGTACTTC. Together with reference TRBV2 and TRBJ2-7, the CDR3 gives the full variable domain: EPEVTQTPSHQVTQMGQEVILRCVPISNHLYFYWYRQILGQKVEFLVSFYNNEISEKSEIFDDQFSVERPDGSNFTLKIRSTKLEDSAMYFCASTRQAKAYEQYFGPGTRLTVT.

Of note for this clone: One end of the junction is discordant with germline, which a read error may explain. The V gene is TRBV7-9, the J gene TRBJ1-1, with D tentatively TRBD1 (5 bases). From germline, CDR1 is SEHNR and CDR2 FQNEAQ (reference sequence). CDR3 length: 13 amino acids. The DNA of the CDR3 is TGTGCCAGCAGCTCCGGGGGGAGCTTCCCGCTGCTCTTT. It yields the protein CASSSGGSFPLLF.

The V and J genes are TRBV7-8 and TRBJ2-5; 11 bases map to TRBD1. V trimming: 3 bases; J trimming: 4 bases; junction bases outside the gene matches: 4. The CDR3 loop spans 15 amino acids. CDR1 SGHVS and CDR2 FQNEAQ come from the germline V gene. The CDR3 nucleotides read TGTGCCAGCAGCTTTGGGACAGGGGGTGTAGAGACCCAGTACTTC. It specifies CASSFGTGGVETQYF.

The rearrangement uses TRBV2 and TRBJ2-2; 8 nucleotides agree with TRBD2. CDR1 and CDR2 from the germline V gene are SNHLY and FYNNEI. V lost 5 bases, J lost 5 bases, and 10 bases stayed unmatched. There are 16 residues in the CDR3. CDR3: CASSPGKRERTGELFF. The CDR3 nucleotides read TGTGCCAGCAGTCCCGGGAAGCGGGAGCGAACCGGGGAGCTGTTTTTT.

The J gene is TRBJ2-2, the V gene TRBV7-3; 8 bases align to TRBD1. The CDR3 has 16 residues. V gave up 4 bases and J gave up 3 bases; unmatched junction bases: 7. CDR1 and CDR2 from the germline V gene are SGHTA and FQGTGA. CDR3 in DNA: TGTGCCAGCAGCTCACAGGGGGGCGTCGACACCGGGGAGCTGTTTTTT. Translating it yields CASSSQGGVDTGELFF.

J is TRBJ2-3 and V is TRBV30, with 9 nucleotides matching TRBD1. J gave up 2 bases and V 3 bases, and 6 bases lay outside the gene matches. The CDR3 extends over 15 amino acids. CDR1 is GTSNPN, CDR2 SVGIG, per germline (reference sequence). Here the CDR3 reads CAWRTGGFPTDTQYF. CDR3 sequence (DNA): TGTGCCTGGAGGACAGGGGGTTTTCCCACAGATACGCAGTATTTT.

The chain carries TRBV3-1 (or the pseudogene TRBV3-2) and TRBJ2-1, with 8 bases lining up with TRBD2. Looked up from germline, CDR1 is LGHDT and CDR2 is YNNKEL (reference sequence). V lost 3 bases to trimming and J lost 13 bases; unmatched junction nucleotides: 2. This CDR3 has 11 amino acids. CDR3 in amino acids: CASSQSGSQFF. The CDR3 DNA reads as TGTGCCAGCAGCCAGAGCGGGAGTCAGTTCTTC.

The CDR3 DNA sequence: TGTGCCAGCAGTAACAGGGGTTTGGATCTGTTTTTT. This translates into CASSNRGLDLFF. The gene calls are TRBV12-3 or TRBV12-4 and TRBJ1-4; TRBD1 matches at 7 bases. V shed 5 bases and J 14 bases; nucleotides not matched to a gene: 8. This CDR3 spans 12 amino acids.

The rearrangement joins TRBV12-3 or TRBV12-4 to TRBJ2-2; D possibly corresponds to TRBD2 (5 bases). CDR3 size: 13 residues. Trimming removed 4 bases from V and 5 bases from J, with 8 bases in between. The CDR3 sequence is CASSSSGTGELFF. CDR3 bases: TGTGCCAGCAGTTCAAGCGGAACCGGGGAGCTGTTTTTT.

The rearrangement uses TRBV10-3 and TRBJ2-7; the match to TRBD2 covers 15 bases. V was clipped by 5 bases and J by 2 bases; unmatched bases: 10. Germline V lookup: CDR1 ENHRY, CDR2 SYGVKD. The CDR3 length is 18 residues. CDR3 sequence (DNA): TGTGCCATCAGTAGGACTAGCGGGGGGGCCATCGAGGCCTACGAGCAGTACTTC. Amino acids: CAISRTSGGAIEAYEQYF.

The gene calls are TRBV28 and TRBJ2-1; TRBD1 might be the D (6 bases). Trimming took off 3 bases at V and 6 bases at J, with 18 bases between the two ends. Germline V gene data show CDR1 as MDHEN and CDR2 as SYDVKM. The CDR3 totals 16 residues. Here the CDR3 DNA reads TGTGCCAGCAGTTTCTTCCCCAGGGGCTTCACCAATGAGCAGTTCTTC. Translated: CASSFFPRGFTNEQFF.

The CDR3 DNA reads as TGTGCCAGCAGTTTATCGGCGACAGGGGACACCGGGGAGCTGTTTTTT. Its translation is CASSLSATGDTGELFF. V and J are TRBV28 and TRBJ2-2; TRBD1 matches at 8 bases. The V gene end was trimmed by 1 base and the J gene end by 3 bases; junction bases not matched to a gene: 4. Germline V CDR1 and CDR2: MDHEN, SYDVKM. The CDR3 sequence is 16 residues long.

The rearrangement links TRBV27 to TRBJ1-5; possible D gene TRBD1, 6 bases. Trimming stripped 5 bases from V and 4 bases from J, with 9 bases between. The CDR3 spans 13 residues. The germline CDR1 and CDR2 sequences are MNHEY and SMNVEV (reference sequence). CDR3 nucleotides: TGTGCCAGCAGTACGACAGGTAATCAGCCCCAGCATTTT. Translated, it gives CASSTTGNQPQHF.

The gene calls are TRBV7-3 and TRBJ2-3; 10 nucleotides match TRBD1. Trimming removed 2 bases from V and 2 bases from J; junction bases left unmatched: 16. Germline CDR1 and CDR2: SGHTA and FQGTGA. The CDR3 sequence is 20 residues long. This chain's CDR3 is CASSLSSWTSGTGATDTQYF. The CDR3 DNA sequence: TGTGCCAGCAGCTTATCCTCATGGACTTCCGGGACAGGGGCCACAGATACGCAGTATTTT. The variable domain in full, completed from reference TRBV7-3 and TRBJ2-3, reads GAGVSQTPSNKVTEKGKYVELRCDPISGHTALYWYRQSLGQGPEFLIYFQGTGAADDSGLPNDRFFAVRPEGSVSTLKIQRTERGDSAVYLCASSLSSWTSGTGATDTQYFGPGTRLTVL.

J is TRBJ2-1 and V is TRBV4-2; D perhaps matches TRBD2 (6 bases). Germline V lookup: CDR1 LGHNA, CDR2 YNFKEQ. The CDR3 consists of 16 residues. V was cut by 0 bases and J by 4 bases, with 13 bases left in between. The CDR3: CASSQDGSSGYNEQFF. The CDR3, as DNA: TGTGCCAGCAGCCAAGATGGTAGTAGCGGATACAATGAGCAGTTCTTC.

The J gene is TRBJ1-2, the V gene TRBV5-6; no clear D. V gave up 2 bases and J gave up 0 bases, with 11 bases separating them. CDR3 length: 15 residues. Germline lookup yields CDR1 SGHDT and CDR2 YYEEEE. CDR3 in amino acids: CASSFIGSSNYGYTF. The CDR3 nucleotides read TGTGCCAGCAGCTTTATCGGGAGTTCTAACTATGGCTACACCTTC.

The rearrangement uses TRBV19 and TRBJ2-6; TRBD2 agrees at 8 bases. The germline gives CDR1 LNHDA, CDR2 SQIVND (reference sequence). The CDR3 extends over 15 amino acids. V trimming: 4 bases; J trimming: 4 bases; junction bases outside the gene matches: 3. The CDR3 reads CASSTGGSGANVLTF. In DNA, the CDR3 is TGTGCCAGTAGTACGGGAGGGTCGGGGGCCAACGTCCTGACTTTC.

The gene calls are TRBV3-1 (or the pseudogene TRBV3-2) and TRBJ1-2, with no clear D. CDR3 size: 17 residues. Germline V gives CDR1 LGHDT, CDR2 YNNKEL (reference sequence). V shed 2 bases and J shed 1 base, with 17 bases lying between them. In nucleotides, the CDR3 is TGTGCCAGCAGCCAACCGGGATGGCTCAAGATTAACTATGGCTACACCTTC. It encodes CASSQPGWLKINYGYTF.

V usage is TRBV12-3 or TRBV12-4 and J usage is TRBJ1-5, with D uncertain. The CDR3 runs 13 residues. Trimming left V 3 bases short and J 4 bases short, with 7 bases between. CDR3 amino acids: CASSFGSNQPQHF. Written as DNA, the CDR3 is TGTGCCAGCAGTTTTGGCAGTAATCAGCCCCAGCATTTT.

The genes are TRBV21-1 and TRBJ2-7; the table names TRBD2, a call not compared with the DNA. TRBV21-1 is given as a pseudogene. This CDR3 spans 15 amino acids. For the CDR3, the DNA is TGTGCCAGCAGCTACTTGGGACTAGCGGAACTGGAGCAGTACTTC. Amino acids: CASSYLGLAELEQYF.

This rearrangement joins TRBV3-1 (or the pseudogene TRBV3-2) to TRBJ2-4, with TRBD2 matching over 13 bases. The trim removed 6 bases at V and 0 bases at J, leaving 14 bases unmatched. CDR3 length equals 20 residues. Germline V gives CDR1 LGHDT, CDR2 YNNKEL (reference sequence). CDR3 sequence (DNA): TGTGCCAGCAGTCTAAGAAGTATACTAGCGGGAGGGCCAGCCAAAAACATTCAGTACTTC. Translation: CASSLRSILAGGPAKNIQYF.

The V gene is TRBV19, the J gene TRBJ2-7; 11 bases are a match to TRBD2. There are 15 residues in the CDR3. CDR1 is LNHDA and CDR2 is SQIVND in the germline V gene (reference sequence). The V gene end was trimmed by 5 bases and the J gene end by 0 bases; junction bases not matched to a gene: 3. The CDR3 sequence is CASSRLAGSSYEQYF. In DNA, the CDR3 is TGTGCCAGTAGTCGACTAGCGGGATCCTCCTACGAGCAGTACTTC.

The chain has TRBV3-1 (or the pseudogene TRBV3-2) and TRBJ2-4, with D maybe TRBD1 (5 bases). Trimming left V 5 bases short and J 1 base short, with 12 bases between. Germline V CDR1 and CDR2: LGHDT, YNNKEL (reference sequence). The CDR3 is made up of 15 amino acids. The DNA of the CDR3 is TGTGCCAGCAGCTTTCAAGGGGTGGCCAAAAACATTCAGTACTTC. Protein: CASSFQGVAKNIQYF.

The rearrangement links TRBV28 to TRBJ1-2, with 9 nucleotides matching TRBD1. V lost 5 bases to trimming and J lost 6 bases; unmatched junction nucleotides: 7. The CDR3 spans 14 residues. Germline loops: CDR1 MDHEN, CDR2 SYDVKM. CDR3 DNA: TGTGCCAGCAGTGTCCCCGGGACAGGGAATGGCTACACCTTC. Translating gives CASSVPGTGNGYTF.

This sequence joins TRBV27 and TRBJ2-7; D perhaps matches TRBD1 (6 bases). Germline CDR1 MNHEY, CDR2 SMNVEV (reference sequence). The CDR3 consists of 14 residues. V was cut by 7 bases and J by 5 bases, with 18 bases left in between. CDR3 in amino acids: CASTSRGGSHEQYF. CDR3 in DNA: TGTGCCAGCACCTCTAGAGGGGGATCCCACGAGCAGTACTTC.

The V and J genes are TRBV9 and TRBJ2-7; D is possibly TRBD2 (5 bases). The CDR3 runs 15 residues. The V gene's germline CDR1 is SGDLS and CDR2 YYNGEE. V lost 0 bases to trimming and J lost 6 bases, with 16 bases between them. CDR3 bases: TGTGCCAGCAGCGTAGACGGATCTCAGGCGGGCGAGCAGTACTTC. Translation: CASSVDGSQAGEQYF.

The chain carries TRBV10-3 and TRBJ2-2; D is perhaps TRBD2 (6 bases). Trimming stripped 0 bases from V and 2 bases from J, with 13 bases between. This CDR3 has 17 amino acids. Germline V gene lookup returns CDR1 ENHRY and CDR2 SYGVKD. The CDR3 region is CAISESRGGNNTGELFF. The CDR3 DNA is TGTGCCATCAGTGAGTCGAGGGGCGGGAATAACACCGGGGAGCTGTTTTTT.

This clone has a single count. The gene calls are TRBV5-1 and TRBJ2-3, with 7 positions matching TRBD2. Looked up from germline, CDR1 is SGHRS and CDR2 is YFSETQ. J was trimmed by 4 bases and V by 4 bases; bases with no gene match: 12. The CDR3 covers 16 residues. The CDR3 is CASSRFAGEGPDTQYF. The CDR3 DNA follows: TGCGCCAGCAGCAGGTTCGCGGGAGAGGGTCCAGATACGCAGTATTTT.